The 17 T cell receptor beta chains reported below all come from one sample, sequenced in a study of cytomegalovirus exposure and HLA in healthy donors. 60 Vbeta and 13 Jbeta primers were used in PCR. Measured with immunoSEQ multiplex PCR; TCRdb has only the in-frame clones, and not every one. Of under 200,000 clones detected, 84% appear once; the ten largest clones hold 5% to 7%. Sequenced input: PBMCs. Every receptor here comes from a man over 45 in good health and CMV-seropositive.

This rearrangement joins TRBV5-1 to TRBJ1-2; D perhaps matches TRBD1 (5 bases). V dropped 4 bases and J dropped 0 bases, with 19 bases sitting between them. Looked up from germline, CDR1 is SGHRS and CDR2 is YFSETQ. The CDR3 consists of 17 residues. CDR3 region: CASSHNPGQRSNYGYTF. The CDR3 region has the DNA TGCGCCAGCAGCCACAACCCTGGACAAAGGTCTAACTATGGCTACACCTTC.

The chain joins TRBV9 to TRBJ2-7; 11 bases agree with TRBD2. V trimming: 4 bases; J trimming: 5 bases; junction bases outside the gene matches: 11. The germline V gene encodes CDR1 SGDLS and CDR2 YYNGEE. CDR3 size: 16 residues. In nucleotides, the CDR3 is TGTGCCAGCAGCCCTGGGGCCTTTAGCGGGAGGGACGAGCAGTACGTC. This encodes CASSPGAFSGRDEQYV.

J is TRBJ2-5 and V is TRBV7-9, with D tentatively TRBD2 (6 bases). V was clipped by 4 bases and J by 2 bases, with 11 bases between them. From germline, CDR1 is SEHNR and CDR2 FQNEAQ (reference sequence). The CDR3 sequence is 14 residues long. The CDR3: CASSYGSNQETQYF. In nucleotides, the CDR3 is TGTGCCAGCAGCTACGGGAGTAATCAAGAGACCCAGTACTTC.

The chain recombines TRBV29-1 with TRBJ2-1, with TRBD2 matching over 13 bases. The CDR3 spans 15 residues. J gave up 9 bases and V 6 bases, and 11 bases lay outside the gene matches. Germline V lookup: CDR1 SQVTM, CDR2 ANQGSEA. The CDR3 spells CSVLGLAGEMSEQFF. As DNA, the CDR3 is TGCAGCGTGCTCGGACTAGCGGGAGAGATGAGTGAGCAGTTCTTC.

Here the CDR3 reads CASSTLRGLSANTGELFF. Written as DNA, the CDR3 is TGTGCCAGCAGTACCCTTAGGGGGCTAAGCGCGAACACCGGGGAGCTGTTTTTT. The chain couples TRBV11-2 to TRBJ2-2, with 7 bases aligning to TRBD1. J lost 0 bases, V lost 6 bases, and 13 bases had no gene match. CDR1 and CDR2 (germline): SGHAT, FQNNGV. The CDR3 has 18 residues.

This sequence joins TRBV19 and TRBJ1-1; 7 nucleotides align to TRBD1. The V and J ends lost 5 bases and 0 bases, in that order; junction bases with no gene match: 3. Germline loops: CDR1 LNHDA, CDR2 SQIVND (reference sequence). The CDR3 covers 14 residues. CDR3 residues: CASSPGTVNTEAFF. CDR3 DNA sequence: TGTGCCAGTAGTCCAGGGACAGTGAACACTGAAGCTTTCTTT. Filled out from reference TRBV19 and TRBJ1-1, the complete variable domain reads DGGITQSPKYLFRKEGQNVTLSCEQNLNHDAMYWYRQDPGQGLRLIYYSQIVNDFQKGDIAEGYSVSREKKESFPLTVTSAQKNPTAFYLCASSPGTVNTEAFFGQGTRLTVV.

In its sample, this clone was seen once. The chain recombines TRBV7-9 with TRBJ1-2, with D unclear. V was clipped by 2 bases and J by 8 bases, with 3 bases between them. The CDR3 contains 10 residues. Germline V gene lookup returns CDR1 SEHNR and CDR2 FQNEAQ (reference sequence). CDR3 sequence reads: CASSLIGYTF. For the CDR3, the DNA is TGTGCCAGCAGCTTAATAGGCTACACCTTC.

The V and J genes are TRBV6-1 and TRBJ2-4; 10 bases match TRBD2. The germline V gene encodes CDR1 MNHNS and CDR2 SASEGT. CDR3 length: 15 amino acids. V trimming: 7 bases; J trimming: 1 base; junction bases outside the gene matches: 4. The CDR3, as DNA: TGTGCCAGCAATAGCGGGGGGTGGGCCAAAAACATTCAGTACTTC. This gives the protein CASNSGGWAKNIQYF.

The V call is TRBV7-2, the J call TRBJ2-2; 11 bases are shared with TRBD2. The CDR3 sequence is 14 residues long. J lost 5 bases, V lost 9 bases, and 5 bases had no gene match. Germline V gene data show CDR1 as SGHTA and CDR2 as FQGNSA. The CDR3 coding sequence is TGTGCCAGGGCGCTAGCGGGGGGTACCGGGGAGCTGTTTTTT. Translation gives CARALAGGTGELFF. Variable domain in full (rest from reference TRBV7-2 and TRBJ2-2): GAGVSQSPSNKVTEKGKDVELRCDPISGHTALYWYRQSLGQGLEFLIYFQGNSAPDKSGLPSDRFSAERTGGSVSTLTIQRTQQEDSAVYLCARALAGGTGELFFGEGSRLTVL.

V gene TRBV28 combines with J gene TRBJ2-3; 9 positions match TRBD2. This CDR3 has 17 amino acids. Trimming took 5 bases from V and 3 from J; bases not matched to a gene: 12. Germline V gene sequence: CDR1 MDHEN, CDR2 SYDVKM. The CDR3 DNA is TGTGCCAGCAGTGGGGCTCCGGGACTAGCCAAGACAGATACGCAGTATTTT. Translated, it gives CASSGAPGLAKTDTQYF.

This clone was detected once. The chain employs TRBV7-9 and TRBJ2-2; TRBD2 agrees at 13 bases. This CDR3 spans 16 amino acids. Germline V gene data show CDR1 as SEHNR and CDR2 as FQNEAQ (reference sequence). V dropped 2 bases and J dropped 6; count of bases not matched to a gene: 3. DNA for the CDR3: TGTGCCAGCAGCTTATCAGGGACTAGCGGGGCCGGGGAGCTGTTTTTT. Translated, it gives CASSLSGTSGAGELFF.

V gene TRBV6-5 combines with J gene TRBJ2-7; D is possibly TRBD2 (6 bases). The V gene lost 3 bases and the J gene lost 6 bases, with 15 bases spanning the gap. Germline CDR1 and CDR2: MNHEY and SVGAGI. This CDR3 contains 14 residues. CDR3 region: CASSYAGSYPEQYF. Here the CDR3 DNA reads TGTGCCAGCAGTTATGCGGGGAGCTACCCCGAGCAGTACTTC.

The chain joins TRBV7-9 to TRBJ1-2, with unresolved D. In germline, CDR1 is SEHNR, CDR2 FQNEAQ (reference sequence). The CDR3 runs 15 residues. Trimming left V 1 base short and J 0 bases short, with 9 bases between. CDR3 in DNA: TGTGCCAGCAGCTTAGGTAGTCCAACTAACTATGGCTACACCTTC. This sequence encodes CASSLGSPTNYGYTF.

The genes are TRBV7-9 and TRBJ2-7, with TRBD1 identical over 8 bases. The J segment lost 6 bases and the V segment lost 3 bases, leaving 7 bases of the junction unmatched. Per germline, CDR1 SEHNR and CDR2 FQNEAQ (reference sequence). The CDR3 covers 14 residues. The CDR3 spells CASSFDRGNREQYF. The CDR3 DNA follows: TGTGCCAGCAGCTTCGACAGGGGTAATCGCGAGCAGTACTTC.

On this clone itself: Other DNA sequences of this sample code for an identical CDR3. This chain connects TRBV5-1 to TRBJ1-2; TRBD1 aligns across 9 bases. The CDR3 is made up of 14 amino acids. The germline V gene has CDR1 SGHRS and CDR2 YFSETQ. The V and J ends lost 0 bases and 5 bases, in that order; junction bases with no gene match: 2. The CDR3 here is CASSLGGQGYGYTF. CDR3 DNA: TGCGCCAGCAGCTTGGGGGGACAGGGTTATGGCTACACCTTC.

This clone has a single count. This rearrangement joins TRBV7-9 to TRBJ2-3, with TRBD2 identical over 8 bases. This CDR3 spans 16 amino acids. Germline lookup yields CDR1 SEHNR and CDR2 FQNEAQ (reference sequence). V lost 5 bases, J lost 3 bases, and 10 bases stayed unmatched. In DNA form, the CDR3 reads TGTGCCAGCAGCCCACTCGGGGGGGGCGCGACAGATACGCAGTATTTT. The encoded protein is CASSPLGGGATDTQYF.

The chain uses TRBV27 and TRBJ2-7, with 7 bases fitting TRBD2. Germline assignment: CDR1 MNHEY and CDR2 SMNVEV (reference sequence). There are 12 residues in the CDR3. The V and J ends lost 8 bases and 3 bases, in that order; junction bases with no gene match: 4. The chain's CDR3 is CASPERGYEQYV. In nucleotides, the CDR3 is TGTGCCAGCCCCGAGCGGGGCTACGAGCAGTACGTC.